A few counts support the clone carrying this TCR beta chain. Primers included in the PCR were 60 Vbeta and 13 Jbeta primers. Profiled with immunoSEQ multiplex PCR; TCRdb holds only in-frame clones, not every one. Here the sample spans about 140,000 clones, about 80% being singletons. The data were taken from a study of cytomegalovirus exposure and HLA in healthy donors. The sequenced sample was PBMCs. The origin of this receptor is a woman under 30 in good health and CMV-seropositive.

The CDR3: CASSRSVGASFSGNTIYF. The CDR3 DNA follows: TGCGCCAGCAGCCGGTCTGTAGGGGCCAGCTTTTCTGGAAACACCATATATTTT. V and J are TRBV4-1 and TRBJ1-3; maybe TRBD1 (5 bases). Germline V gene data show CDR1 as MGHRA and CDR2 as YSYEKL. Trimming cost V 4 bases and J 1 base, with 20 bases left between them. The CDR3 length is 18 residues.